This TCR beta chain was sequenced in a study of cytomegalovirus exposure and HLA in healthy donors (dated by TCRdb to 2016 to 2017). With regard to the full study: An earlier analysis of about 530 of the donors reported 250 to 300 Gb of sequence data and some 110 million unique TCR beta sequences obtained from approximately 180 million T cells. An early release covering roughly 640 HLA-typed donors comprised 300 to 350 gigabases of sequencing data and some 79 million unique TCR sequences. Among the roughly 400 genotyped donors, around 81% belonged to the genetic ancestry cluster associated with self-reported Caucasian donors. The aim of the study was to test whether cataloging public T cell receptors could identify signatures of past pathogen exposure. The study profiled the T cell repertoires of around 700 subjects by immunosequencing and related them to cytomegalovirus serostatus. A separate validation cohort of 100 to 150 different subjects was used in addition to the 666-subject first cohort. The study combined high-throughput TCR immunosequencing, statistical association of individual TCRs with disease status, and machine learning to predict cytomegalovirus infection status. A later analysis re-analyzed previously published TCR beta repertoires from about 730 donors and added high-resolution HLA genotyping to study TCR occurrence patterns. In the later analysis, no new phenotypic data were used to find candidate immune exposures; instead, reliance was placed on TCR beta sequences and their occurrence across donors. An earlier analysis of about 600 of the donors used high-throughput TCR beta sequencing to judge whether each TCR beta V gene segment behaved as functional or pseudogenic. Donor age, sex, ethnicity and CMV serostatus were collected together with the repertoire data. A later genetic analysis took genome-wide SNP genotypes for about 55% of the 666 donors and used that subset as a discovery cohort. Every discovery cohort repertoire had been produced on one sequencing platform. Both class I and class II loci were covered by HLA typing, at four-digit resolution. Typing coverage differed by locus: A, B, C, DRB1 and DQB1 were typed in about 629-640 donors, DQA1 in about 500, DPA1 in 600 to 610, and DPB1 in 450 to 480. Because of strong linkage in the cohort, four or five DR-DQ haplotypes were treated as single units for association and clustering. Among under 450 genotyped donors of the cohort, an average of around 240,000 unique TCR beta nucleotide sequences were sequenced per donor, roughly 20% of them non-productive.

The cohort was made up of several hundred healthy bone marrow donors. At the time of sampling, all cohort members were nominally healthy, though unrecorded immune exposures were likely present. The donor was CMV seronegative and belonged to the group of 352 seronegative cohort members. Each donor provided a peripheral blood sample, and peripheral blood mononuclear cells were used for TCR beta sequencing. Genomic DNA extraction from the blood cell samples was performed with the Qiagen DNeasy Blood Extraction Kit. The library was produced with the immunoSEQ multiplex PCR assay. The multiplex PCR relied on a mix of 60 forward primers for TCR Vbeta segments and 13 reverse primers for TCR Jbeta segments. The CDR3 region of rearranged TCR beta genes was amplified from genomic DNA with a multiplex PCR assay. The amplified TCR beta libraries were sequenced on the Illumina HiSeq System as 87-base-pair reads. As for how the authors treated the data: A later analysis tallied approximately 87 million unique TCR beta chains across the 700 or so repertoires, and some 12 million of those chains were shared by two or more donors. A nearest-neighbor algorithm error-corrected the raw reads and collapsed the reads into unique sequences, merging closely related sequences to remove PCR and sequencing errors. To assign V, D and J gene segments, CDR3 sequences were aligned to IMGT reference sequences. Each retained sequence needed at least a six-nucleotide match to both a V gene segment and a J gene segment. A rearrangement counted as productive if the CDR3 had no stop codons and remained in frame with V and J, and every other rearrangement counted as non-productive. Following IMGT convention, CDR3 was defined as the stretch from the second conserved V-encoded cysteine up to the conserved J-encoded phenylalanine. The earlier analysis of about 590 of the donors excluded sequences that lacked an unambiguous match to a single V gene segment. In an earlier analysis of 500 to 750 of the donors, V segments were called functional above 56.7% productive rearrangements and were called segregating when the between-donor standard deviation exceeded 5%. To diagnose cytomegalovirus status from the catalog of TCR beta chain sequences, a statistical classification framework was built. In a later analysis, TCR nucleotide sequences were compared against IMGT/GENE-DB human TR gene sequences so that V and J genes could be assigned. A later analysis assigned CDR3 sequences and most-parsimonious VDJ recombination scenarios with the TCRdist pipeline. In a later analysis, every TCR beta chain was defined by the combination of its CDR3 amino acid sequence and its V-gene family, and reads without a unique V-gene family were dropped. A later analysis removed 500 to 600 highly shared, low-generation-probability nucleotide sequences to deal with suspected cross-contamination and a sequencing artifact. In a later analysis, a clonal expansion index for each public chain was calculated from normalized within-repertoire ranks of inferred template counts. A later analysis computed generation probabilities with a VDJ recombination model fitted to out-of-frame rearrangements, and checked the results against IGoR. A later analysis scored TCR-TCR, TCR-HLA and TCR-CMV co-occurrence with hypergeometric tests, applying a repertoire-size bias correction to TCR pairs. A later analysis estimated false discovery rates by permuting HLA or CMV assignments 20 times. A later analysis grouped co-occurring TCRs with DBSCAN, adding TCRdist sequence similarity when clustering within HLA-allele-positive subsets. For co-occurrence clustering, repertoires with fewer than 30,000 or more than 120,000 public chains were excluded, along with roughly 5 repertoires with anomalous nucleotide sharing. This is the immuneACCESS table as TCRdb keeps it, with only in-frame sequences that have V and J called. A part of the clones is gone; compared with another copy, unresolved V genes explain less than half, and the rest is unexplained. For V, J and clone size, that table is used; D and trimming come from the DNA. The sample profile shows some 180,000 clones; roughly 76% of them were found once. The ten largest clones take up approximately 2.2% of the sample.

What the authors observed across the whole study: The 87-base-pair reads could not distinguish some IMGT-functional V segments, including TRBV6-2 and TRBV6-3, so those segments were excluded. The classifier was reported to diagnose cytomegalovirus status with high specificity and sensitivity in both the original and validation cohorts. Strong co-occurrence of HLA alleles, especially DR and DQ, made assigning TCR associations to individual alleles difficult. Most CMV-associated TCR beta chains appeared to be HLA-restricted in a later analysis, and the HLA associations seemed to be driven largely by CMV exposure. Most TCR sequences were observed very rarely across donors, whereas some public TCRs were present in many individuals. In a later analysis, HLA-associated TCR beta chains showed more clonal expansion and lower generation probabilities than non-associated chains that were equally common. The sequencing pipeline was judged likely to have produced a cluster of highly shared sequence variants as a technical artifact. A later analysis found that TCR association rates varied across HLA loci, with DRB1 alleles showing the most associated TCRs and HLA-C alleles the fewest. Because some donors lacked HLA typing at each locus, the association tests relied only on the typed subset. The only immune exposure information available for the cohort was CMV serostatus. A total of fewer than 200 TCR beta chains were listed by the study as associated with cytomegalovirus. Correlated functional status among segregating V segments might reflect linkage disequilibrium, but an unknown experimental factor could not be ruled out. The cohort was sequenced for TCR beta chains only, and without alpha or paired-chain data the features that could be detected were limited. A few of the identified cytomegalovirus-associated TCR beta chains were confirmed in vitro to be specific for cytomegalovirus antigens. Compared with the 666-donor mean, donors in an Asian-associated ancestry cluster had fewer N-insertions in productive TCRs, according to a later genetic analysis. V-gene and J-gene trimming of TCR beta chains was associated with a missense DCLRE1C variant in a later genetic analysis, and the association was replicated in an independent cohort. About 17 rarely observed V segments, including chromosome 9 orphons, were excluded from the earlier analysis of about 500 of the donors because counts were too low. A further reported finding was that TCR beta sequences accurately predicted the HLA-A and HLA-B alleles for most subjects in the first cohort. Several of the top co-occurrence clusters appeared to be linked to parvovirus B19, influenza, CMV and Epstein-Barr virus, according to a later analysis. The presence/absence analyses assumed that sequencing depth was roughly uniform across donors, and that assumption may not be true. At a false discovery rate of 0.05, a later analysis linked some 18,000 TCR beta sequences to specific HLA alleles. The authors suggested that the approach could potentially be generalized to other disease states and immunological phenotypes. In an earlier analysis of around 600 of the donors, most TCR beta V segments were observed in productive rearrangements about 87% or about 30% of the time, broadly matching IMGT annotations.

There are 13 amino acids in the CDR3, from cysteine to phenylalanine inclusive. The sequence is cut down to CDR3 DNA, 39 bases in frame from base 1. V is trimmed back by 7 bases and J by 7 bases, and the junction contains 11 bases that no gene match accounts for. The germline V gene specifies SQVTM as CDR1 and ANQGSEA as CDR2. Note on this clone: Its antigen target is currently unknown. No base qualities exist here, and no much larger clone lies one base off it.

The rearrangement combines TRBV29-1 with TRBJ2-7; 9 central bases correspond to TRBD1. The TCR comes from a male donor in good health and CMV-seronegative. Sample: PBMCs. The CDR3 corresponds to CSARQGEGREQYF. The DNA sequence is given as TGCAGCGCCCGACAGGGGGAGGGTCGGGAGCAGTACTTC.